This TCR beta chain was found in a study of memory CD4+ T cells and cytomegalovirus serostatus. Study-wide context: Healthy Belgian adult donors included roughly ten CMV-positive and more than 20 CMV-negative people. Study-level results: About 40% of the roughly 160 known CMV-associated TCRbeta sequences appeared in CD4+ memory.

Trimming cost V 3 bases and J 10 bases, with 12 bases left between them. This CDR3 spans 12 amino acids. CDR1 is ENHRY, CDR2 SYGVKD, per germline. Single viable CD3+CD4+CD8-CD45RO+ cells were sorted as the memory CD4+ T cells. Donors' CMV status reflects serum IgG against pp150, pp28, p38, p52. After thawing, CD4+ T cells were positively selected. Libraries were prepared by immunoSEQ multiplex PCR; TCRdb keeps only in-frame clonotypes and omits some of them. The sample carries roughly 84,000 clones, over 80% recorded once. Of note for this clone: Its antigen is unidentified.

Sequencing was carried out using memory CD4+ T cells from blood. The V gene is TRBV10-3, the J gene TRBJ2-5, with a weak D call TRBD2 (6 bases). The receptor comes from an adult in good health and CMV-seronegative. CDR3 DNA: TGTGCCATCAGTGACCCCGGGGGAGTCCAGTACTTC. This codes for CAISDPGGVQYF.